Given below is one T cell receptor (beta chain) in context. Sequence at one end of the junction differs from germline and may be a read error. This sample was taken from a study of PD-1 blockade in mismatch repair-deficient tumors. The table came from immunoSEQ multiplex PCR; TCRdb's copy has only in-frame clones and leaves some out. The profile shows some 110,000 clones, 60% to 85% of them singletons. The CDR3 sequence is 15 residues long. In germline, CDR1 is SGHVS, CDR2 FNYEAQ. The chain employs TRBV7-6 and TRBJ2-3, with 11 bases that match TRBD2. The TCR was taken from an adult with mismatch repair-deficient cancer. The specimen was peripheral blood, collected approximately 64 weeks after starting pembrolizumab. The CDR3: CASSIAGGGTDTQYF. The CDR3 DNA reads TGTGCCAGCAGCATAGCGGGAGGGGGGACAGATACGCAGTATTTT.